This T cell receptor beta chain was retrieved from a study of CD4 T cells in relation to SARS-CoV-2 and coronaviruses. Overall study context: The restricting HLA molecule for shared crossreactive spike epitopes was mapped.

CD4+ T cells from unexposed donors were obtained before the COVID-19 pandemic (2011-2018). Uncultured naive and memory CD4+ T cells supplied DNA for deep TCR-beta sequencing. The protocol was immunoSEQ multiplex PCR, while the TCRdb copy is restricted to in-frame clones and leaves out a portion. The data contain tens of thousands of clones, roughly 85% of them seen just once; the ten biggest clones take up about 1.5%. This clone was observed a few times. What it binds is unknown. The CDR3 has 14 residues. CDR1 is SEHNR, CDR2 FQNEAQ, per germline (reference sequence). V was clipped by 1 base and J by 2 bases, with 6 bases between them. The study's findings and limits: Compared with monoreactive clones, crossreactive clones showed significantly weaker SARS-CoV-2 expansion.

This chain joins TRBV7-9 and TRBJ2-1; D remains unclear. The sample comprised memory CD4+ T cells from PBMCs. This TCR was recovered from a human donor in good health. In DNA form, the CDR3 reads TGTGCCAGCAGCTTAGATACCACCTACAATGAGCAGTTCTTC. Amino acids: CASSLDTTYNEQFF.